Each of the 20 T cell receptor beta chains below was sequenced from the same sample in a study of blood T cell repertoires in COVID-19. Clones were read by immunoSEQ multiplex PCR, and TCRdb kept only the in-frame ones, dropping some. The sample has about 140,000 clones; about 80% are singletons. Sequenced: peripheral blood. These receptors all come from a human donor in a cohort sampled during active COVID-19.

This chain joins TRBV7-8 and TRBJ2-7; no clear D. CDR1 is SGHVS, CDR2 FQNEAQ, per germline. The ends were cut back, 6 bases at V and 7 bases at J, with 13 bases in the middle. CDR3 length equals 12 residues. The CDR3 DNA is TGTGCCAGCAGTCGTTCCCAACTTGAGCAGTACTTC. Translated, it gives CASSRSQLEQYF.

This chain links TRBV19 with TRBJ1-4; no reliable D call. The CDR3 spans 17 residues. The germline gives CDR1 LNHDA, CDR2 SQIVND (reference sequence). V was clipped by 7 bases and J by 0 bases, with 18 bases between them. The CDR3 protein is CASTPRSGWSTNEKLFF. DNA of the CDR3: TGTGCCAGTACCCCAAGGAGCGGCTGGTCAACTAATGAAAAACTGTTTTTT.

The chain links TRBV5-4 to TRBJ2-4, with D possibly TRBD2 on 7 matching bases. CDR1 and CDR2 (germline): SGHNT, YYREEE (reference sequence). The length of the CDR3 is 14 residues. V was cut by 0 bases and J by 6 bases, with 10 bases left in between. The chain's CDR3 is CASSLGGGRNIQYF. The DNA of the CDR3 is TGTGCCAGCAGCTTGGGCGGGGGCAGAAACATTCAGTACTTC. The whole variable domain, remainder taken from reference TRBV5-4 and TRBJ2-4, is ETGVTQSPTHLIKTRGQQVTLRCSSQSGHNTVSWYQQALGQGPQFIFQYYREEENGRGNFPPRFSGLQFPNYSSELNVNALELDDSALYLCASSLGGGRNIQYFGAGTRLSVL.

The chain couples TRBV5-5 to TRBJ2-1; D not resolved. The germline V gene encodes CDR1 SGHKS and CDR2 YYEKEE (reference sequence). Trimming stripped 5 bases from V and 10 bases from J, with 13 bases between. The CDR3 runs 12 residues. The CDR3 DNA reads as TGTGCCAGCAGTTACGTAGCCCGGGAGCAGTTCTTC. This encodes CASSYVAREQFF.

Only a few counts were recorded for this clone. J is TRBJ2-3 and V is TRBV7-2; 9 nucleotides match TRBD1. CDR3 length: 14 residues. The V and J ends lost 8 bases and 0 bases, in that order; junction bases with no gene match: 3. Germline values: CDR1 SGHTA, CDR2 FQGNSA. The CDR3 is CASDRGGSTDTQYF. For the CDR3, the DNA is TGTGCCAGCGACAGGGGGGGGAGCACAGATACGCAGTATTTT.

The chain recombines TRBV11-3 with TRBJ2-5; D is unclear. The length of the CDR3 is 13 residues. V dropped 3 bases and J dropped 3 bases, with 8 bases sitting between them. Looked up from germline, CDR1 is SGHNT and CDR2 is YENEEA. The CDR3 sequence: CASSFGIEETQYF. The CDR3, as DNA: TGTGCCAGCAGCTTTGGCATCGAAGAGACCCAGTACTTC.

This clone has just a few counts. The V call is TRBV11-2, the J call TRBJ2-7, with TRBD1 identical over 7 bases. V lost 5 bases, J lost 1 base, and 11 bases stayed unmatched. CDR1 is SGHAT and CDR2 is FQNNGV in the germline V gene. CDR3 length equals 16 residues. CDR3 nucleotide sequence: TGTGCCAGCAGCACGTACAGGGGCCTTAAATCCTACGAGCAGTACTTC. It encodes CASSTYRGLKSYEQYF.

The chain uses TRBV10-3 and TRBJ2-7, with D perhaps TRBD1 (5 bases). Trimming stripped 3 bases from V and 0 bases from J, with 12 bases between. The CDR3 runs to 15 residues. Germline V gene sequence: CDR1 ENHRY, CDR2 SYGVKD. The CDR3 here is CAISESGSGSYEQYF. The CDR3 nucleotides are TGTGCCATCAGTGAATCAGGGTCAGGCTCCTACGAGCAGTACTTC.

The sample holds one count of this clone. The chain couples TRBV5-4 to TRBJ2-3; TRBD2 matches 11 bases. V was pared by 4 bases and J by 0 bases, with 10 bases of the junction left unmatched. CDR1 and CDR2 (germline): SGHNT, YYREEE (reference sequence). The length of the CDR3 is 18 residues. As DNA, the CDR3 is TGTGCCAGCAGCAGGGGGCCTAGCGGGGGGTCTAGCACAGATACGCAGTATTTT. Protein product: CASSRGPSGGSSTDTQYF.

V usage is TRBV2 and J usage is TRBJ2-3, with a weak D call TRBD1 (5 bases). Germline values: CDR1 SNHLY, CDR2 FYNNEI. Trimming pared 6 bases from V and 4 bases from J, leaving 14 bases between. The CDR3 has 14 residues. CDR3 sequence: CASRTDSVSDTQYF. The CDR3 DNA sequence: TGTGCCAGCAGGACCGACAGTGTTTCAGATACGCAGTATTTT. The variable domain in full, completed from reference TRBV2 and TRBJ2-3, reads EPEVTQTPSHQVTQMGQEVILRCVPISNHLYFYWYRQILGQKVEFLVSFYNNEISEKSEIFDDQFSVERPDGSNFTLKIRSTKLEDSAMYFCASRTDSVSDTQYFGPGTRLTVL.

The chain carries TRBV27 and TRBJ1-1; unclear D gene. The CDR3 spans 16 residues. The germline CDR1 and CDR2 sequences are MNHEY and SMNVEV (reference sequence). Trimming cost V 3 bases and J 2 bases, with 16 bases left between them. The CDR3 region has the DNA TGTGCCAGCAGTTTGAAGTCGGTCGGGGTCAACACTGAAGCTTTCTTT. Its translation: CASSLKSVGVNTEAFF.

The V gene is TRBV6-1, the J gene TRBJ2-1; 9 bases are a match to TRBD2. This CDR3 is 15 amino acids long. The germline V gene encodes CDR1 MNHNS and CDR2 SASEGT. The trim removed 1 base at V and 8 bases at J, leaving 6 bases unmatched. This chain's CDR3 is CASSEDGGGGYEQFF. The CDR3 DNA is TGTGCCAGCAGTGAAGACGGCGGGGGGGGCTATGAGCAGTTCTTC.

CDR3: CASSPDRGRNTEAFF. The CDR3 DNA reads as TGTGCCAGCTCGCCTGACAGGGGTCGAAACACTGAAGCTTTCTTT. The rearrangement links TRBV18 to TRBJ1-1, with 8 bases matching TRBD1. Germline CDR1 and CDR2: KGHSH and LQKENI. The junction had 8 bases not matched to a gene; V was cut back by 6 bases and J by 2 bases. CDR3 length equals 15 residues. Full variable domain (rest looked up from reference TRBV18 and TRBJ1-1): NAGVMQNPRHLVRRRGQEARLRCSPMKGHSHVYWYRQLPEEGLKFMVYLQKENIIDESGMPKERFSAEFPKEGPSILRIQQVVRGDSAAYFCASSPDRGRNTEAFFGQGTRLTVV.

CDR3: CASSVYRGRETQYF. DNA for the CDR3: TGTGCCAGCAGCGTCTACAGGGGTAGAGAGACCCAGTACTTC. V is TRBV5-4 and J is TRBJ2-5; 7 positions agree with TRBD1. The CDR3 is 14 residues long. The ends lost 4 bases at V and 4 bases at J; junction bases unmatched: 7. The germline V gene encodes CDR1 SGHNT and CDR2 YYREEE (reference sequence). Full variable domain (remainder filled in from reference TRBV5-4 and TRBJ2-5): ETGVTQSPTHLIKTRGQQVTLRCSSQSGHNTVSWYQQALGQGPQFIFQYYREEENGRGNFPPRFSGLQFPNYSSELNVNALELDDSALYLCASSVYRGRETQYFGPGTRLLVL.

This rearrangement joins TRBV19 to TRBJ2-3; 16 positions match TRBD2. With 5 bases clipped from V and 1 base from J, the junction kept 6 bases outside the gene matches. There are 18 residues in the CDR3. Germline values: CDR1 LNHDA, CDR2 SQIVND (reference sequence). CDR3 nucleotides: TGTGCCAGTAGTTCGGGACTAGCGGGGGGGGGACGCACAGATACGCAGTATTTT. This encodes CASSSGLAGGGRTDTQYF.

V usage is TRBV29-1 and J usage is TRBJ1-1; 7 nucleotides agree with TRBD1. J was trimmed by 3 bases and V by 5 bases; bases with no gene match: 6. CDR3 length equals 13 residues. Germline CDR1 SQVTM, CDR2 ANQGSEA. CDR3 nucleotide sequence: TGCAGCGTTTCACAGGGGACTGACACTGAAGCTTTCTTT. The encoded protein is CSVSQGTDTEAFF.

The gene calls are TRBV6-5 and TRBJ2-7, with TRBD1 as a possible D gene (5 bases). This CDR3 comprises 13 residues. V was trimmed by 8 bases and J by 4 bases, leaving 15 bases between them. Germline CDR1 and CDR2: MNHEY and SVGAGI. As DNA, the CDR3 is TGTGCCAGCGAGTCTAAGGGGTGGTACGAGCAGTACTTC. Protein product: CASESKGWYEQYF.

The chain carries TRBV6-5 and TRBJ2-3, with 7 bases that match TRBD2. The CDR3 covers 16 residues. Germline V gene data show CDR1 as MNHEY and CDR2 as SVGAGI. V gave up 0 bases and J gave up 4 bases; unmatched junction bases: 7. CDR3 in amino acids: CASSYSGIGRPDTQYF. DNA of the CDR3: TGTGCCAGCAGTTACTCCGGGATCGGGAGGCCAGATACGCAGTATTTT.

The V gene is TRBV2, the J gene TRBJ2-1, with TRBD2 as a possible D gene (6 bases). The germline CDR1 and CDR2 sequences are SNHLY and FYNNEI. The CDR3 has 12 amino acids. Trimming cost V 7 bases and J 7 bases, with 11 bases left between them. CDR3 bases: TGTGCCAGCATCTGGCTAGCGAATGAGCAGTTCTTC. Protein sequence: CASIWLANEQFF. Variable domain in full (rest from reference TRBV2 and TRBJ2-1): EPEVTQTPSHQVTQMGQEVILRCVPISNHLYFYWYRQILGQKVEFLVSFYNNEISEKSEIFDDQFSVERPDGSNFTLKIRSTKLEDSAMYFCASIWLANEQFFGPGTRLTVL.

This sequence joins TRBV19 and TRBJ2-1; 12 bases agree with TRBD2. The CDR3 runs to 18 residues. In germline, CDR1 is LNHDA, CDR2 SQIVND (reference sequence). After removal of 4 bases from V and 4 bases from J, the junction contained 11 bases not matched to a gene. CDR3 nucleotide sequence: TGTGCCAGTAGTACCCCTCTAGCGGGGGGGAGGTTGTACAATGAGCAGTTCTTC. It translates to CASSTPLAGGRLYNEQFF.